Below, 10 T cell receptor beta chains from the same sample are listed, as sequenced in a study of T-cell reconstitution after alpha-beta-depleted transplantation in children (dated by TCRdb to 2016 to 2018). The sample's treatment or condition label is to be understood as: allogeneic hematopoietic cell transplantation with graft depleted of TCRalphabeta T cells and CD19 B cells. Library prep was done by PCR. The sequencing machine was an Illumina HiSeq 2500. Molecular barcoding was employed in the preparation of TCR libraries, with unique molecular identifiers being used to normalize TCRbeta repertoire quantification. TCRdb reran the public reads through fastp at Q25 and MiXCR, keeping productive beta chains. Rows merge per CDR3 protein into single entries with the most common DNA and genes. Across this sample there are fewer than 150,000 distinct CDR3 sequences, with roughly 10% seen only once. Of the sample, less than 25% falls within the top ten clones.

Sequenced material: PBMCs, mostly from graft donor cells, taken 180 days after TCRalphabeta/CD19-depleted stem cell transplant. These receptors were taken from a girl under three years old who had a stem cell transplant for combined immunodeficiency, so the T cells may come from the graft donor.

This clonotype was picked up a small number of times. The rearrangement joins TRBV20-1 to TRBJ2-3; D could derive from TRBD1 or TRBD2 (6 bases each). CDR1 DFQATT and CDR2 SNEGSKA come from the germline V gene (reference sequence). The CDR3 is 15 amino acids. With 4 bases removed from V and 5 bases from J, the gap between germline ends came to 19 bases. CDR3 DNA sequence: TGCAGTGCTACACCGGGACACCAAGCGGGAGATACGCAGTATTTT. It codes for CSATPGHQAGDTQYF.

The chain combines TRBV6-1 with TRBJ1-1, with TRBD1 matching over 10 bases. The CDR3 sequence is 15 residues long. Germline V gene lookup returns CDR1 MNHNS and CDR2 SASEGT. Trimming took 6 bases from V and 3 from J; bases not matched to a gene: 7. This CDR3 reads CASRLDRGRDTEAFF. CDR3 coding DNA: TGTGCCAGCAGGCTCGACAGGGGGCGAGACACTGAAGCTTTCTTT.

This clonotype occurred a few times. This chain uses TRBV27 with TRBJ2-7, with 11 nucleotides matching TRBD2. CDR1 and CDR2 from the germline V gene are MNHEY and SMNVEV (reference sequence). The CDR3 sequence is 17 residues long. The J segment lost 4 bases and the V segment lost 1 base, leaving 9 bases of the junction unmatched. The CDR3 bases are TGTGCCAGCAGTTTATGGGGACTAGCGGCCGAGGGTTACGAGCAGTACTTC. Translated, it gives CASSLWGLAAEGYEQYF.

This clonotype was counted a few times. The rearrangement joins TRBV6-1 to TRBJ2-7; 10 positions agree with TRBD1. V was pared by 5 bases and J by 5 bases, with 9 bases of the junction left unmatched. In germline, CDR1 is MNHNS, CDR2 SASEGT. The CDR3 contains 15 residues. The CDR3 protein is CASSSLRDRGHEQYF. The CDR3 DNA reads TGTGCCAGCAGTAGCCTCCGGGACAGGGGCCACGAGCAGTACTTC.

This clonotype was seen more than once but under ten times. The chain combines TRBV20-1 with TRBJ1-1; 7 nucleotides line up with TRBD1. The length of the CDR3 is 14 residues. J was trimmed by 8 bases and V by 4 bases; bases with no gene match: 13. Per the germline V gene, CDR1 is DFQATT and CDR2 is SNEGSKA (reference sequence). The CDR3, as DNA: TGCAGTGCTACCGAGCCCCTTGGACAGGCAGAAGCTTTCTTT. It translates to CSATEPLGQAEAFF.

This clonotype came up a few times. This rearrangement joins TRBV20-1 to TRBJ2-4; D is undetermined. The length of the CDR3 is 12 residues. Germline V gene lookup returns CDR1 DFQATT and CDR2 SNEGSKA (reference sequence). V was shortened by 3 bases and J by 2 bases, with 5 bases between the two germline ends. The CDR3: CSASPSKNIQYF. CDR3 coding DNA: TGCAGTGCTAGCCCCTCCAAAAACATTCAGTACTTC.

The V call is TRBV20-1, the J call TRBJ2-2; TRBD2 matches at 7 bases. The germline gives CDR1 DFQATT, CDR2 SNEGSKA (reference sequence). Trimming cost V 6 bases and J 5 bases; bases outside gene matches: 9. The CDR3 contains 14 residues. CDR3 amino acids: CSAGFPGGTGELFF. The CDR3 DNA sequence: TGCAGTGCAGGATTCCCCGGGGGGACCGGGGAGCTGTTTTTT.

This clonotype occurred a few times. This rearrangement joins TRBV7-8 to TRBJ1-3, with D uncertain. Trimming took 5 bases from V and 0 from J, leaving 14 bases between them. CDR1 is SGHVS, CDR2 FQNEAQ, per germline. This CDR3 has 16 amino acids. CDR3 protein: CASSPSSWGSGNTIYF. The CDR3 DNA is TGTGCCAGCAGCCCCAGTAGCTGGGGCTCTGGAAACACCATATATTTT.

The rearrangement links TRBV12-3 or TRBV12-4 to TRBJ2-5, with TRBD1 identical over 7 bases. The CDR3 has 14 amino acids. Losses at the gene ends were 5 bases for V and 3 bases for J; bases not matched to a gene: 6. CDR3 loop: CASSLGTEKETQYF. The DNA of the CDR3 is TGTGCCAGCAGTCTCGGGACAGAAAAAGAGACCCAGTACTTC.

There are many counts of this clonotype. The chain employs TRBV18 and TRBJ2-7; possibly TRBD1 for D (6 bases). V was shortened by 1 base and J by 5 bases, with 12 bases between the two germline ends. CDR1 and CDR2 from the germline V gene are KGHSH and LQKENI. This CDR3 region has 14 residues. This CDR3 is CASSPRTVSHEQYF. DNA for the CDR3: TGTGCCAGCTCACCACGGACAGTTAGCCACGAGCAGTACTTC.